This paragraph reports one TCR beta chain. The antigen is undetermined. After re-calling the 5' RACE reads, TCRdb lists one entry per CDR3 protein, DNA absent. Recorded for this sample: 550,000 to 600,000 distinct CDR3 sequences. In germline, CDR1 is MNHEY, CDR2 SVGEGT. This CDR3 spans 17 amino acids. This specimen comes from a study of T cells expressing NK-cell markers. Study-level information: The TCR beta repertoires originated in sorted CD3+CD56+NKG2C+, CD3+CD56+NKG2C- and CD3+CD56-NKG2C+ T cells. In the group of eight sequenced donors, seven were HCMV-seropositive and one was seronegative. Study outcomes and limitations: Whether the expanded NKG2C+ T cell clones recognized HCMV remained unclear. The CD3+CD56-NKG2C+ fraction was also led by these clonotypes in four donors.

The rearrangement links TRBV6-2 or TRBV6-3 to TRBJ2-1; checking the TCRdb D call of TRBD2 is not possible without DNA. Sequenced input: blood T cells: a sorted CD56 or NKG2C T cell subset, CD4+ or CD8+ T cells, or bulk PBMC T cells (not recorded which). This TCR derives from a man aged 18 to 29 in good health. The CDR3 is CASKPHWLAGDANEQFF.